These 4 T cell receptor beta chains were all obtained from the same sample, sequenced in a study of T-cell memory formation after mild COVID-19. MiXCR was run by TCRdb on the 5' RACE reads, yielding one entry per CDR3 protein. The sample has hundreds of thousands of distinct CDR3 sequences; 20% are singletons. The sequencing input was PBMCs or a T cell subset sorted from them (not recorded which). The receptors shown here come from an adult woman who had mild COVID-19 (a few samples of this study predate the infection). Cell type and time point are not known.

This clonotype was counted a few times. CDR3 bases: TGTGCCACCAGCAGAGAAGCTTCCCGGAACGAGCAGTACTTC. Its protein is CATSREASRNEQYF. V and J are TRBV15 and TRBJ2-7, with D unresolved. Trimming took 0 bases from V and 5 from J, leaving 11 bases between them. The CDR3 extends over 14 amino acids. Germline assignment: CDR1 LNHNV and CDR2 YYDKDF (reference sequence). Full variable domain (missing parts from reference TRBV15 and TRBJ2-7): DAMVIQNPRYQVTQFGKPVTLSCSQTLNHNVMYWYQQKSSQAPKLLFHYYDKDFNNEADTPDNFQSRRPNTSFCFLDIRSPGLGDTAMYLCATSREASRNEQYFGPGTRLTVT.

This clonotype was counted many times. The J gene is TRBJ2-7, the V gene TRBV5-5; D is possibly TRBD1 (5 bases). Germline assignment: CDR1 SGHKS and CDR2 YYEKEE (reference sequence). V lost 0 bases to trimming and J lost 7 bases, with 20 bases between them. CDR3 length: 16 amino acids. The CDR3 coding sequence is TGTGCCAGCAGCTTGGGGGCGACAGAGCCCAAAGGAGAGCAGTACTTC. It translates to CASSLGATEPKGEQYF.

The table lists this clonotype with many counts. The chain employs TRBV2 and TRBJ2-3; TRBD2 matches 13 bases. The CDR3 loop spans 16 amino acids. Germline loops: CDR1 SNHLY, CDR2 FYNNEI. The junction had 7 bases not matched to a gene; V was cut back by 6 bases and J by 4 bases. As DNA, the CDR3 is TGTGCCAGCAGCGATGGACTAGCGGGGGATGCAGATACGCAGTATTTT. Its translation is CASSDGLAGDADTQYF. The full variable domain, its missing parts supplied by reference TRBV2 and TRBJ2-3, is EPEVTQTPSHQVTQMGQEVILRCVPISNHLYFYWYRQILGQKVEFLVSFYNNEISEKSEIFDDQFSVERPDGSNFTLKIRSTKLEDSAMYFCASSDGLAGDADTQYFGPGTRLTVL.

This clonotype was seen many times. This chain links TRBV5-5 with TRBJ2-1; D possibly corresponds to TRBD2 (6 bases). Germline CDR1 and CDR2: SGHKS and YYEKEE (reference sequence). The length of the CDR3 is 15 residues. V was cut by 3 bases and J by 5 bases, with 15 bases left in between. DNA for the CDR3: TGTGCCAGCAGCTGGGGAGCGGGCCCAAACAATGAGCAGTTCTTC. Translated: CASSWGAGPNNEQFF.